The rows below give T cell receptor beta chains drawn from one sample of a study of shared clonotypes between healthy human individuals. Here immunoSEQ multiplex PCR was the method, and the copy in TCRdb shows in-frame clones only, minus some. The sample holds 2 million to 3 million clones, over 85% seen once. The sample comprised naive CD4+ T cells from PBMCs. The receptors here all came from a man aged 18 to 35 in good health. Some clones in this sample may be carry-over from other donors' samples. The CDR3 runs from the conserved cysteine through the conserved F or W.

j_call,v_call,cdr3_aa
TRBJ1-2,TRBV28,CASSPNDYGYTF
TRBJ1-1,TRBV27,CASSPRDGRTEAFF
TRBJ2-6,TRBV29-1,CSVGEGSGANVLTF
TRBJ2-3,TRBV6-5,CASSYRAASTDTQYF
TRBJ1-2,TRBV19,CASRTDENYGYTF
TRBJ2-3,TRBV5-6,CASSLGVGTSTDTQYF
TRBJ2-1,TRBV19,CASSFYGGRNEQFF
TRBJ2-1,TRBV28,CASSSPGSGTYNEQFF
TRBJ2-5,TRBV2,CASSEEGRVVQYF
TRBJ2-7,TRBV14,CASSQALPGGYEQYF
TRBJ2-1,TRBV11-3,CASSQGPGLYNEQFF
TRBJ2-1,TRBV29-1,CSVGGPTGGSYNEQFF
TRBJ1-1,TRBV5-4,CASSSAISGNTEAFF
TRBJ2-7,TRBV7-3,CASALLSGPTYEQYF
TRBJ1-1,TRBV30,CAWSVGRGRGNTEAFF
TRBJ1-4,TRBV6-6,CASTDQGRGEKLFF
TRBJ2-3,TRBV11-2,CASSSPSGTQYF
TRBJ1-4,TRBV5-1,CASSLGGGEKLFF
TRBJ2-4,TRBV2,CASSVERGAKNIQYF
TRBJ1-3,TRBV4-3,CASSQERAAGNTIYF
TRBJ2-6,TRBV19,CASKVWRTPMTDGANVLTF
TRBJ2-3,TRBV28,CASSTTGRGGTDTQYF
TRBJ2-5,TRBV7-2,CASSLLAGGGETQYF
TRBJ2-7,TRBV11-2,CASSRTGLAGIYEQYF